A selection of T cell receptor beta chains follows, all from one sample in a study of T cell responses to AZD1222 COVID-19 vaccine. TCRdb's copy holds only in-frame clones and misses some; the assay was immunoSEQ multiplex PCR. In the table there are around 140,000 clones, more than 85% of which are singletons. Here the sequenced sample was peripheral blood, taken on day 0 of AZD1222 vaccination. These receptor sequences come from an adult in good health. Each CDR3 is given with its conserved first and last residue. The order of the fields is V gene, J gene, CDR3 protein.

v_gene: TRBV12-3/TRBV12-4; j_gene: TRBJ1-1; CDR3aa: CASSFSLGTEAFF
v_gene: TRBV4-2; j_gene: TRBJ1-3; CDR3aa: CASSQETGSSGNTIYF
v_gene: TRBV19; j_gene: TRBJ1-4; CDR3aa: CASKDEGGNEKLFF
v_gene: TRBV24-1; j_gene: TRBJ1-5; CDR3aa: CATSDYPGQPQHF
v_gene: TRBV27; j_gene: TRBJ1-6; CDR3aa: CASGVRRDNSPLHF
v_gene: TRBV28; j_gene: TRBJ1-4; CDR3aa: CASALRGGNEKLFF
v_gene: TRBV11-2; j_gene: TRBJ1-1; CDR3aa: CASSFMDRMAFF
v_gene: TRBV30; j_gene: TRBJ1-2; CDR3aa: CAWSTGVGDLF
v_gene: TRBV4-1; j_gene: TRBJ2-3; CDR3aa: CASSQEWRLSTDTQYF
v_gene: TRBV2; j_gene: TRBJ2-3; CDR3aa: CASKVGPRDTQYF
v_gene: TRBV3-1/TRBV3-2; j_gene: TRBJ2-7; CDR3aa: CASSQGVRVQYF
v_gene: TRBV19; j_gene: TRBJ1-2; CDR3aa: CASSLDPGVGGYTF
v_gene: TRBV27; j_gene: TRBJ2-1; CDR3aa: CASSLRGISSYNEQFF
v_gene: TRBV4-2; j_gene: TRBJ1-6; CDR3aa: CASSQVGSGSPLHF
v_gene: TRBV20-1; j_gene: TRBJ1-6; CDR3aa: CSASKGTDSPLHF
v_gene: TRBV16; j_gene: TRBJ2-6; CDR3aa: CASSQELSSGANVLTF
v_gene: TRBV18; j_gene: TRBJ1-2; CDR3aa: CASSPQTGGGYTF